These 28 T cell receptor beta chains came from one sample sequenced in a study of cytomegalovirus exposure and HLA in healthy donors. Amplification used 60 Vbeta primers and 13 Jbeta primers. Assay used: immunoSEQ multiplex PCR; TCRdb lists only in-frame clones, some missing. Among about 130,000 clones, roughly four fifths were seen once, and the ten largest hold approximately 5.6%. Input material: PBMCs. Receptor source: a woman aged 40-49 years in good health and CMV-seropositive.

The V and J genes are TRBV27 and TRBJ1-2; weak D call: TRBD1 (6 bases). CDR1 is MNHEY and CDR2 is SMNVEV in the germline V gene (reference sequence). The CDR3 runs to 13 residues. V was clipped by 3 bases and J by 7 bases, with 12 bases between them. The CDR3 DNA sequence: TGTGCCAGCAGTTTGGTGGCAGGGGTTGGCTACACCTTC. Protein: CASSLVAGVGYTF.

This chain connects TRBV7-9 to TRBJ1-3, with D tentatively TRBD1 (5 bases). The V gene's germline CDR1 is SEHNR and CDR2 FQNEAQ (reference sequence). There are 15 residues in the CDR3. Trimming took 3 bases from V and 0 from J, leaving 9 bases between them. CDR3 loop: CASSFGALSGNTIYF. CDR3 DNA: TGTGCCAGCAGCTTTGGGGCGCTCTCTGGAAACACCATATATTTT.

V usage is TRBV2 and J usage is TRBJ2-5; D possibly corresponds to TRBD1 (5 bases). The CDR3 runs 14 residues. CDR1 is SNHLY, CDR2 FYNNEI, per germline. V was trimmed by 10 bases and J by 4 bases, leaving 19 bases between them. CDR3 DNA: TGTGCCAACCCCCCGGGCCAGGGTTTAGAGACCCAGTACTTC. It codes for CANPPGQGLETQYF.

This chain uses TRBV11-3 with TRBJ2-1; 12 bases fit TRBD2. This CDR3 contains 13 residues. V lost 6 bases and J lost 6; bases outside the gene matches: 0. Germline CDR1 reads SGHNT; CDR2 reads YENEEA. Here the CDR3 DNA reads TGTGCCAGCAGGACTAGCGGGAGCAATGAGCAGTTCTTC. Protein sequence: CASRTSGSNEQFF.

V usage is TRBV4-1 and J usage is TRBJ1-5, with D tentatively TRBD1 (6 bases). The V gene's germline CDR1 is MGHRA and CDR2 YSYEKL. V was clipped by 4 bases and J by 2 bases, with 15 bases between them. CDR3 size: 16 residues. Here the CDR3 reads CASSRTGNERNQPQHF. The CDR3 nucleotides read TGCGCCAGCAGCCGCACAGGGAACGAACGCAATCAGCCCCAGCATTTT.

This clone was observed a handful of times. Compared with germline, one end of the junction differs, possibly owing to a read error. The chain joins TRBV7-2 to TRBJ2-3, with TRBD2 matching over 7 bases. Germline CDR1 and CDR2: SGHTA and FQGNSA. The CDR3 spans 14 residues. This chain's CDR3 is CASSLARGTTISGF. DNA of the CDR3: TGTGCCAGCAGCTTAGCGCGAGGGACTACAATCAGTGGATTT.

The chain has TRBV11-2 and TRBJ2-3; D is unresolved. V was cut by 0 bases and J by 6 bases, with 7 bases left in between. Per the germline V gene, CDR1 is SGHAT and CDR2 is FQNNGV. CDR3 length: 13 residues. CDR3: CASSLDTEDTQYF. The CDR3 nucleotides are TGTGCCAGCAGCTTAGATACAGAGGATACGCAGTATTTT.

V is TRBV7-9 and J is TRBJ2-5, with 9 bases aligning to TRBD2. Germline CDR1 reads SEHNR; CDR2 reads FQNEAQ (reference sequence). The V segment lost 5 bases and the J segment 4 bases; nucleotides outside the gene matches: 5. The CDR3 length is 14 residues. The CDR3 sequence is CASSPRSGRETQYF. The CDR3 coding sequence is TGTGCCAGCAGCCCCCGTAGCGGGAGAGAGACCCAGTACTTC.

The rearrangement links TRBV2 to TRBJ1-2; D is unresolved. Trimming left V 6 bases short and J 4 bases short, with 12 bases between. This CDR3 is built from 13 residues. CDR1 SNHLY and CDR2 FYNNEI come from the germline V gene. The CDR3 DNA sequence: TGTGCCAGCAGACAGACACCAATCTATGGCTACACCTTC. Translating gives CASRQTPIYGYTF.

The chain recombines TRBV19 with TRBJ2-1; no definite D call. This CDR3 is built from 13 residues. V was trimmed by 5 bases and J by 6 bases, leaving 11 bases between them. Per the germline V gene, CDR1 is LNHDA and CDR2 is SQIVND (reference sequence). The DNA of the CDR3 is TGTGCCAGTAGTCCCACGGTCGTCAATGAGCAGTTCTTC. This gives the protein CASSPTVVNEQFF.

The chain combines TRBV7-9 with TRBJ1-1, with 11 positions matching TRBD1. CDR1 and CDR2 from the germline V gene are SEHNR and FQNEAQ (reference sequence). The ends lost 3 bases at V and 4 bases at J; junction bases unmatched: 7. The CDR3 is 16 residues long. CDR3 bases: TGTGCCAGCAGCTTCCCAACGGACAGGGGGCCCACTGAAGCTTTCTTT. Amino acids: CASSFPTDRGPTEAFF.

This rearrangement joins TRBV4-1 to TRBJ2-7, with D perhaps matching TRBD2 (6 bases). V dropped 1 base and J dropped 7 bases, with 23 bases sitting between them. The germline V gene has CDR1 MGHRA and CDR2 YSYEKL. This CDR3 is 17 amino acids long. DNA of the CDR3: TGCGCCAGCAGCCAAGGGAGGGTGGGACTGCTCATTTCTGAGCAGTACTTC. As protein: CASSQGRVGLLISEQYF.

V and J are TRBV18 and TRBJ1-5; D is unresolved. Trimming shortened V by 3 bases and J by 1 base, and 7 bases separated the two germline ends. There are 14 residues in the CDR3. The germline V gene has CDR1 KGHSH and CDR2 LQKENI. In DNA, the CDR3 is TGTGCCAGCTCACCCCCGGGGAGCAATCAGCCCCAGCATTTT. It yields the protein CASSPPGSNQPQHF.

This clone has a handful of counts. V gene TRBV19 combines with J gene TRBJ1-5; 7 nucleotides line up with TRBD1. Germline CDR1 is LNHDA and CDR2 is SQIVND (reference sequence). The CDR3 runs to 16 residues. Losses at the gene ends were 6 bases for V and 11 bases for J; bases not matched to a gene: 19. CDR3 amino acids: CASSWPSTQGGPSQHF. CDR3 coding DNA: TGTGCCAGTAGCTGGCCCTCGACCCAGGGGGGACCGTCCCAGCATTTT.

This clone was counted a few times. The sample has other DNA sequences that encode this CDR3 too. The rearrangement joins TRBV9 to TRBJ2-7; 8 bases are a match to TRBD1. Per germline, CDR1 SGDLS and CDR2 YYNGEE. The V gene end was trimmed by 0 bases and the J gene end by 2 bases; junction bases not matched to a gene: 4. The CDR3 runs 15 residues. CDR3: CASSVGSGGPYEQYF. CDR3 bases: TGTGCCAGCAGCGTAGGGTCAGGGGGCCCCTACGAGCAGTACTTC.

The chain combines TRBV7-2 with TRBJ2-5; 14 bases align to TRBD2. V shed 5 bases and J 10 bases; nucleotides not matched to a gene: 6. The CDR3 length is 14 residues. The germline V gene has CDR1 SGHTA and CDR2 FQGNSA. The CDR3 sequence is CASSVPGLAGDQYF. DNA for the CDR3: TGTGCCAGCAGCGTCCCGGGACTAGCGGGAGACCAGTACTTC.

This clone was recorded only once. The DNA of the CDR3 is TGTGCCAGCAGCGGCCACCCGGGGGGCGGGGGGCAAGAGACCCAGTACTTC. Its translation: CASSGHPGGGGQETQYF. The chain carries TRBV9 and TRBJ2-5; TRBD2 aligns across 8 bases. The length of the CDR3 is 17 residues. The germline V gene encodes CDR1 SGDLS and CDR2 YYNGEE. With V trimmed by 3 bases and J by 2 bases, 12 bases remained unmatched.

This clone has a single count. This rearrangement joins TRBV5-1 to TRBJ2-3; maybe TRBD2 (5 bases). Germline V gene sequence: CDR1 SGHRS, CDR2 YFSETQ. Trimming shortened V by 0 bases and J by 11 bases, and 10 bases separated the two germline ends. The CDR3 is 12 residues long. In nucleotides, the CDR3 is TGCGCCAGCAGCTTGGGGCTAGCTGGGCAGTATTTT. Translating gives CASSLGLAGQYF.

The chain couples TRBV7-2 to TRBJ1-2; no clear D gene. Deletions cut 3 bases from V and 3 bases from J, with 11 bases between. CDR3 length: 14 residues. Germline V lookup: CDR1 SGHTA, CDR2 FQGNSA. In DNA, the CDR3 is TGTGCCAGCAGCTTTGCAGGTGGTGACTATGGCTACACCTTC. Amino acid sequence: CASSFAGGDYGYTF.

This clone has more than one count but fewer than ten. The CDR3 DNA follows: TGTGCCAGCGGGATACAGGGTGTTAATTCACCCCTCCACTTT. This encodes CASGIQGVNSPLHF. This chain connects TRBV5-6 to TRBJ1-6; a weak D match, TRBD1 (6 bases). The germline CDR1 and CDR2 sequences are SGHDT and YYEEEE. The ends were cut back, 7 bases at V and 6 bases at J, with 14 bases in the middle. This CDR3 comprises 14 residues.

The table lists this clone with a count of one. V gene TRBV6-5 combines with J gene TRBJ2-1; unclear D gene. This CDR3 spans 15 amino acids. Germline CDR1 is MNHEY and CDR2 is SVGAGI. The V end lost 3 bases, the J end lost 0 bases, and 9 bases lay between the germline ends. The DNA of the CDR3 is TGTGCCAGCAGTTATTACTCCGGCTCCTACAATGAGCAGTTCTTC. Amino acid sequence: CASSYYSGSYNEQFF.

This chain joins TRBV4-3 and TRBJ2-1, with TRBD2 matching 14 bases. Germline CDR1 and CDR2: LGHNA and YSLEER. V lost 3 bases and J lost 9; bases outside the gene matches: 13. This CDR3 region has 18 residues. The CDR3 nucleotides read TGCGCCAGCAGCCACTGGACCCCGGGACTAGCGGGAGCCGGTGAGCAGTTCTTC. This sequence encodes CASSHWTPGLAGAGEQFF.

The genes are TRBV19 and TRBJ2-1; TRBD2 matches at 7 bases. Germline CDR1 reads LNHDA; CDR2 reads SQIVND (reference sequence). CDR3 length: 16 amino acids. The V segment lost 5 bases and the J segment 9 bases; nucleotides outside the gene matches: 16. The CDR3 DNA reads TGTGCCAGTAGTCCCCTGACTAGCCCCAATCGGGCTGAGCAGTTCTTC. Its translation is CASSPLTSPNRAEQFF.

This clone was recorded once. The chain combines TRBV11-2 with TRBJ1-3; TRBD1 matches at 7 bases. The CDR3 is made up of 15 amino acids. Germline V gene data show CDR1 as SGHAT and CDR2 as FQNNGV. V lost 6 bases to trimming and J lost 2 bases; unmatched junction nucleotides: 7. The CDR3 loop reads CASSPQGEPGNTIYF. The CDR3 region has the DNA TGTGCCAGCAGTCCTCAGGGGGAACCTGGAAACACCATATATTTT. Variable domain in full (rest from reference TRBV11-2 and TRBJ1-3): EAGVAQSPRYKIIEKRQSVAFWCNPISGHATLYWYQQILGQGPKLLIQFQNNGVVDDSQLPKDRFSAERLKGVDSTLKIQPAKLEDSAVYLCASSPQGEPGNTIYFGEGSWLTVV.

This clone showed up just a few times. The gene calls are TRBV6-5 and TRBJ1-5, with 8 bases matching TRBD1. The CDR3 runs 15 residues. V was clipped by 6 bases and J by 4 bases; unmatched bases: 8. The germline V gene encodes CDR1 MNHEY and CDR2 SVGAGI. This CDR3 reads CASSRTTGVNQPQHF. CDR3 DNA sequence: TGTGCCAGCAGCCGCACGACAGGGGTAAATCAGCCCCAGCATTTT.

The chain couples TRBV7-9 to TRBJ2-6; tentatively, D is TRBD2 (5 bases). Germline loops: CDR1 SEHNR, CDR2 FQNEAQ (reference sequence). Trimming took 6 bases from V and 1 from J, leaving 16 bases between them. This CDR3 is built from 17 residues. The CDR3 loop is CASRLSGRTSGANVLTF. In nucleotides, the CDR3 is TGTGCCAGCAGATTGTCGGGAAGGACTTCTGGGGCCAACGTCCTGACTTTC. Combining the CDR3 with reference TRBV7-9 and TRBJ2-6 gives the whole variable domain DTGVSQNPRHKITKRGQNVTFRCDPISEHNRLYWYRQTLGQGPEFLTYFQNEAQLEKSRLLSDRFSAERPKGSFSTLEIQRTEQGDSAMYLCASRLSGRTSGANVLTFGAGSRLTVL.

In this sample, this clone turned up a few times. The genes are TRBV6-1 and TRBJ1-4; no firm D call. CDR1 MNHNS and CDR2 SASEGT come from the germline V gene. The CDR3 extends over 13 amino acids. Between the trimmed V and J ends, which lost 2 bases and 1 base, there was a span of 2 bases. CDR3 amino acids: CASSEQTNEKLFF. CDR3 DNA sequence: TGTGCCAGCAGTGAACAAACTAATGAAAAACTGTTTTTT.

The chain links TRBV6-6 to TRBJ2-2; perhaps TRBD1 as D (7 bases). CDR3 size: 13 residues. Between the trimmed V and J ends, which lost 5 bases and 5 bases, there was a span of 9 bases. Germline-derived CDR1 and CDR2 are MNHNY and SVGAGI (reference sequence). CDR3 amino acids: CASSPGGTGELFF. CDR3 nucleotide sequence: TGTGCCAGCAGTCCAGGGGGGACCGGGGAGCTGTTTTTT.